The rows below give T cell receptor beta chains drawn from one sample of a study of cytomegalovirus exposure and HLA in healthy donors. Sequencing was performed with immunoSEQ multiplex PCR; in TCRdb, only in-frame clones are kept and a portion is missing. The sample has 140,000 or so clones; around four fifths are singletons. Material: PBMCs. These receptors came from a boy between 2 and 10 years old in good health and CMV-seronegative. The CDR3 runs from the conserved cysteine through the conserved F or W. The D gene is left open where the match is weak. The listing skips clone size in some rows; elsewhere it reads once, few, many or a size class.

clone size: NA; J gene: TRBJ2-4; V gene: TRBV5-1; D gene: TRBD1; CDR3 DNA: TGCGCCAGCAGCATGATAACAGGGGATGAGGGGTACTTC; CDR3 protein: CASSMITGDEGYF
clone size: once; J gene: TRBJ2-1; V gene: TRBV5-1; D gene: NA; CDR3 DNA: TGCGCCAGCAGCTCCGGAGGCGTGAGCTCCTACAATGAGCAGTTCTTC; CDR3 protein: CASSSGGVSSYNEQFF
clone size: NA; J gene: TRBJ2-7; V gene: TRBV7-9; D gene: TRBD2; CDR3 DNA: TGTGCCAGCAGCTTAATTCGGGGGGGCGGGCTAAACGAGCAGTACTTC; CDR3 protein: CASSLIRGGGLNEQYF
clone size: NA; J gene: TRBJ1-1; V gene: TRBV9; D gene: NA; CDR3 DNA: TGTGCCAGCAGCCCACGCCCAGTGACAGGTGACAGGAACACTGAAGCTTTCTTT; CDR3 protein: CASSPRPVTGDRNTEAFF
clone size: NA; J gene: TRBJ2-2; V gene: TRBV7-6; D gene: TRBD1; CDR3 DNA: TGTGCCAGCAGCTCAAGGACAGGGAACACCGGGGAGCTGTTTTTT; CDR3 protein: CASSSRTGNTGELFF
clone size: NA; J gene: TRBJ1-2; V gene: TRBV29-1; D gene: NA; CDR3 DNA: TGCAGCGTTGTCTCACAGTGGCAGGTCTATGGCTACACCTTC; CDR3 protein: CSVVSQWQVYGYTF
clone size: once; J gene: TRBJ2-7; V gene: TRBV7-2; D gene: NA; CDR3 DNA: TGTGCCAGCAGCTTTTCGAACGAGCAGTACTTC; CDR3 protein: CASSFSNEQYF
clone size: NA; J gene: TRBJ1-2; V gene: TRBV27; D gene: TRBD1; CDR3 DNA: TGTGCCAGCAGTTCACAGGGGTGGGGCTACACCTTC; CDR3 protein: CASSSQGWGYTF
clone size: NA; J gene: TRBJ2-7; V gene: TRBV7-2; D gene: TRBD1; CDR3 DNA: TGTGCCAGCAGCTTAGGAGGGGGCCCACTCTACGAGCAGTACTTC; CDR3 protein: CASSLGGGPLYEQYF
clone size: NA; J gene: TRBJ2-2; V gene: TRBV6-6; D gene: NA; CDR3 DNA: TGTGCCAGCCGCCAACTAGATAACACCGGGGAGCTGTTTTTT; CDR3 protein: CASRQLDNTGELFF
clone size: NA; J gene: TRBJ2-3; V gene: TRBV2; D gene: TRBD2; CDR3 DNA: TGTGCCAACCCCGGGACTAGCGGCACAGATACGCAGTATTTT; CDR3 protein: CANPGTSGTDTQYF
clone size: few; J gene: TRBJ1-2; V gene: TRBV30; D gene: NA; CDR3 DNA: TGTGCCTGGAATTCAGGGGTACCGTATGGCTACACCTTC; CDR3 protein: CAWNSGVPYGYTF
clone size: NA; J gene: TRBJ2-1; V gene: TRBV7-8; D gene: NA; CDR3 DNA: TGTGCCAGCAGCTTATCCCGTCAGGAGCAGTTCTTC; CDR3 protein: CASSLSRQEQFF
clone size: NA; J gene: TRBJ1-2; V gene: TRBV18; D gene: NA; CDR3 DNA: TGTGCCAGCTCATCTCAGGCGGACGGAGGACGTGGCTACACCTTC; CDR3 protein: CASSSQADGGRGYTF
clone size: NA; J gene: TRBJ1-4; V gene: TRBV19; D gene: TRBD1; CDR3 DNA: TGTGCCACCTCGACAGGGGGAAATGAAAAACTGTTTTTT; CDR3 protein: CATSTGGNEKLFF
clone size: few; J gene: TRBJ1-4; V gene: TRBV2; D gene: NA; CDR3 DNA: TGTGCCAGCAGTGTTCGGTTGCGGGAAAAACTGTTTTTT; CDR3 protein: CASSVRLREKLFF
clone size: NA; J gene: TRBJ2-3; V gene: TRBV6-1; D gene: NA; CDR3 DNA: TGTGCCAGCAGCCCGGGACTCCGAGGTATTGATACGCAGTATTTT; CDR3 protein: CASSPGLRGIDTQYF
clone size: NA; J gene: TRBJ2-7; V gene: TRBV7-8; D gene: TRBD1; CDR3 DNA: TGTGCCAGCAGCTTAGCGGCGACAGGGGGCCACGAGCAGTACTTC; CDR3 protein: CASSLAATGGHEQYF
clone size: NA; J gene: TRBJ2-3; V gene: TRBV7-2; D gene: NA; CDR3 DNA: TGTGCCAGCAGCTTAGACAGGGTTAGCGCAGATACGCAGTATTTT; CDR3 protein: CASSLDRVSADTQYF
clone size: once; J gene: TRBJ2-2; V gene: TRBV7-9; D gene: TRBD1; CDR3 DNA: TGTGCCAGCAGATGGGACAGCAAGAGCGGGGAGCTGTTTTTT; CDR3 protein: CASRWDSKSGELFF
clone size: few; J gene: TRBJ2-6; V gene: TRBV5-1; D gene: NA; CDR3 DNA: TGCGCCAGCAGCTGGAGGCCCAGGACGGCTGGGGCCAACGTCCTGACTTTC; CDR3 protein: CASSWRPRTAGANVLTF
clone size: NA; J gene: TRBJ2-5; V gene: TRBV7-9; D gene: NA; CDR3 DNA: TGTGCCAGCAGCCGACAATGGTTCGGCGGGGAATCAGAGACCCAGTACTTC; CDR3 protein: CASSRQWFGGESETQYF
clone size: NA; J gene: TRBJ2-1; V gene: TRBV27; D gene: TRBD2; CDR3 DNA: TGTGCCAGCAGTTTACGAGCGGGGGGCGGGTATGAGCAGTTCTTC; CDR3 protein: CASSLRAGGGYEQFF
clone size: NA; J gene: TRBJ1-3; V gene: TRBV9; D gene: NA; CDR3 DNA: TGTGCCAGCAGCGTAGACGTTGGCAGGGGATACGGAAACACCATATATTTT; CDR3 protein: CASSVDVGRGYGNTIYF
clone size: NA; J gene: TRBJ1-1; V gene: TRBV7-9; D gene: NA; CDR3 DNA: TGTGCCAGCAGCATCGGACAGCCGAACACTGAAGCTTTCTTT; CDR3 protein: CASSIGQPNTEAFF
clone size: once; J gene: TRBJ1-2; V gene: TRBV2; D gene: NA; CDR3 DNA: TGTGCCAGCAGTCTACACGACCAGGGTGGCTACACCTTC; CDR3 protein: CASSLHDQGGYTF
clone size: NA; J gene: TRBJ2-7; V gene: TRBV19; D gene: TRBD2; CDR3 DNA: TGTGCCAGTAGCGTAAGACTCGCGGGGAGGGTCGAGCAGTACTTC; CDR3 protein: CASSVRLAGRVEQYF
clone size: NA; J gene: TRBJ2-2; V gene: TRBV7-9; D gene: TRBD1; CDR3 DNA: TGTGCCAGCAGACCAACAGGGGATCAGGCCGGGGAGCTGTTTTTT; CDR3 protein: CASRPTGDQAGELFF
clone size: NA; J gene: TRBJ2-1; V gene: TRBV6-6; D gene: NA; CDR3 DNA: TGTGCCAGCAGTTACGTCCCTAGCACTGAGCAGTTCTTC; CDR3 protein: CASSYVPSTEQFF
clone size: NA; J gene: TRBJ2-1; V gene: TRBV5-4; D gene: NA; CDR3 DNA: TGTGCCAGCAGCTTGGGTTGGGGGGGCACTCAGGGGGAGCAGTTCTTC; CDR3 protein: CASSLGWGGTQGEQFF
clone size: NA; J gene: TRBJ2-3; V gene: TRBV29-1; D gene: NA; CDR3 DNA: TGCAGCGTTCACACAACGAGGGGGGGGCAAGGTACGCAGTATTTT; CDR3 protein: CSVHTTRGGQGTQYF
clone size: NA; J gene: TRBJ1-2; V gene: TRBV4-1; D gene: NA; CDR3 DNA: TGCGCCAGCAGCTTACGGGGAGTCTATGGCTACACCTTC; CDR3 protein: CASSLRGVYGYTF
clone size: once; J gene: TRBJ2-1; V gene: TRBV9; D gene: TRBD2; CDR3 DNA: TGTGCCAGCAGCGCCACTACTAGCGGGAGGTACAATGAGCAGTTCTTC; CDR3 protein: CASSATTSGRYNEQFF
clone size: NA; J gene: TRBJ2-7; V gene: TRBV10-1; D gene: TRBD1; CDR3 DNA: TGCGCCAGCAGTGACCCGGGACAGAGAACCTACGAGCAGTACTTC; CDR3 protein: CASSDPGQRTYEQYF
clone size: NA; J gene: TRBJ1-5; V gene: TRBV19; D gene: TRBD1; CDR3 DNA: TGTGCCAGTAGTATGATTGCGGGACAGGGTCTACCTAGCAATCAGCCCCAGCATTTT; CDR3 protein: CASSMIAGQGLPSNQPQHF
clone size: few; J gene: TRBJ1-4; V gene: TRBV5-1; D gene: TRBD1; CDR3 DNA: TGCGCCAGCAGCTTCGCCCGGGACAGGATCGATGAAAAACTGTTTTTT; CDR3 protein: CASSFARDRIDEKLFF
clone size: NA; J gene: TRBJ1-1; V gene: TRBV6-4; D gene: NA; CDR3 DNA: TGTGCCAGCAGTGACTCGAGCGATAGCACTGAAGCTTTCTTT; CDR3 protein: CASSDSSDSTEAFF
clone size: NA; J gene: TRBJ2-7; V gene: TRBV6-5; D gene: NA; CDR3 DNA: TGTGCCAGCAGTCGGGTAAACTACGAGCAGTACTTC; CDR3 protein: CASSRVNYEQYF
clone size: NA; J gene: TRBJ2-5; V gene: TRBV13; D gene: TRBD2; CDR3 DNA: TGTGCCAGCAGCTCCGTCGGGCGGGAGCAGTACTTC; CDR3 protein: CASSSVGREQYF
clone size: once; J gene: TRBJ2-1; V gene: TRBV11-3; D gene: TRBD2; CDR3 DNA: TGTGCCAGCAGCTTAGAGGGGTACGGCGGGGGGGAAGACAATGAGCAGTTCTTC; CDR3 protein: CASSLEGYGGGEDNEQFF
clone size: NA; J gene: TRBJ2-4; V gene: TRBV7-9; D gene: NA; CDR3 DNA: TGTGCCAGCAGCACTAACGAGTTAGCCAAAAACATTCAGTACTTC; CDR3 protein: CASSTNELAKNIQYF
clone size: NA; J gene: TRBJ2-4; V gene: TRBV27; D gene: TRBD1; CDR3 DNA: TGTGCCAGCAGTTTGACTGGGACAGTCCCTTCCCTCCGCTCAAGGATTCAGTACTTC; CDR3 protein: CASSLTGTVPSLRSRIQYF
clone size: NA; J gene: TRBJ2-3; V gene: TRBV7-6; D gene: NA; CDR3 DNA: TGTGCCAGCAGTTTAGGGGGAGGCGGCACAGATACGCAGTATTTT; CDR3 protein: CASSLGGGGTDTQYF
clone size: once; J gene: TRBJ2-2; V gene: TRBV5-1; D gene: NA; CDR3 DNA: TGCGCCACCAAACTGGGGGGGCGCGACACCGGGGAGCTGTTTTTT; CDR3 protein: CATKLGGRDTGELFF
clone size: NA; J gene: TRBJ2-5; V gene: TRBV7-2; D gene: TRBD1; CDR3 DNA: TGTGCCAGCAGCTTCGGGACAGGCAAACAAGAGACCCAGTACTTC; CDR3 protein: CASSFGTGKQETQYF